This TCR beta chain was identified in a study of cytomegalovirus exposure and HLA in healthy donors. Study-level findings and limits: HLA alleles were associated with 15,000 to 20,000 TCR beta sequences in a later analysis at 0.05 false discovery rate. Later analysis identified several of the most significant clusters that appeared linked to common viral pathogens.

PCR was performed using 60 Vbeta and 13 Jbeta primers. Some clones are missing from TCRdb's copy, which holds only in-frame ones; the method was immunoSEQ multiplex PCR. Of about 200,000 clones in the sample, 65% to 90% were seen once. Regarding this clone: Its antigen is unknown.

The source material was PBMCs. The TCR comes from a woman aged 25 to 39 in good health and CMV-seronegative.

The CDR3: CASSTSQGRDYNEQFF. The CDR3 DNA sequence: TGTGCCAGCAGCACCTCCCAGGGGAGAGATTACAATGAGCAGTTCTTC. The chain uses TRBV11-2 and TRBJ2-1; possibly TRBD1 for D (6 bases). This CDR3 is built from 16 residues. Trimming took off 5 bases at V and 4 bases at J, with 18 bases between the two ends. The germline V gene has CDR1 SGHAT and CDR2 FQNNGV. The complete variable domain, with remaining parts taken from reference TRBV11-2 and TRBJ2-1, reads EAGVAQSPRYKIIEKRQSVAFWCNPISGHATLYWYQQILGQGPKLLIQFQNNGVVDDSQLPKDRFSAERLKGVDSTLKIQPAKLEDSAVYLCASSTSQGRDYNEQFFGPGTRLTVL.